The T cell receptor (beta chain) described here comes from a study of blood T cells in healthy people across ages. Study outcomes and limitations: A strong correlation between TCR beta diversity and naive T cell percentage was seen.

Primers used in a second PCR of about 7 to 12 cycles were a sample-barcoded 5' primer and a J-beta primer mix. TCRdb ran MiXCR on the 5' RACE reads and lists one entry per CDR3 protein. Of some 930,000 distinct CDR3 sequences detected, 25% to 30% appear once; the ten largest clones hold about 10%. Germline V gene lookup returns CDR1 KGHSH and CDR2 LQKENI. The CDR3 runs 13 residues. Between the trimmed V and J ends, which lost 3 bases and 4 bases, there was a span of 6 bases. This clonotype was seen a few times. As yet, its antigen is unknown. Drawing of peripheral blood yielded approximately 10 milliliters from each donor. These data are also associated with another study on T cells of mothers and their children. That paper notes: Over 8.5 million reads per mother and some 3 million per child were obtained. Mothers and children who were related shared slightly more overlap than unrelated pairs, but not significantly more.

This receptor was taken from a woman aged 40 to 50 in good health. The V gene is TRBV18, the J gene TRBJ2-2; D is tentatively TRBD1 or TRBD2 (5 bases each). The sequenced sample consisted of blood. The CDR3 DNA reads TGTGCCAGCTCACCGGGGACCACCGGGGAGCTGTTTTTT. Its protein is CASSPGTTGELFF.